This T cell receptor (beta chain) emerged from a study of blood T cell repertoires in COVID-19 (dated by TCRdb to the early 2020s). Looking at the study overall: Collaborator samples came from the United States, Italy and Spain and covered acute and convalescent phases of COVID-19. The prospective study material was composed of cDNA or gDNA derived from T cells, B-cell-depleted T cells, or PBMCs. The dataset comprised deeply sampled blood TCRbeta repertoires from subjects exposed to, actively infected with, or recovered from COVID-19. A freely available public database, intended as a resource for researchers studying the immune response to SARS-CoV-2, is where the repertoires were released. Samples were obtained from the ongoing ImmuneRACE study (first 160 participants) and from about 1,300 subjects provided by 6 global collaborators. A de-identified subject ID, COVID-19 status, age in years and sex were almost always included in the sample metadata. Where available, HLA class I and class II types were obtained from metadata supplied by the sample provider rather than from assay-based typing. Overall results and qualifications from the work: Clinical and demographic metadata were provided uncurated, with the amount varying by source and participant.

TCRbeta CDR3 regions were amplified from genomic DNA using the immunoSEQ Assay, a bias-controlled multiplex PCR. On the authors' methods: Within the assay, amplification of reference gene primers was used to estimate how many nucleated cells each sample contained. Sequence reads were collapsed and filtered to measure the absolute abundance of every unique TCRbeta CDR3 rearrangement. Productive Simpson clonality was computed per sample as the square root of Simpson's diversity index over productive rearrangements. The table comes from immuneACCESS by way of TCRdb, which keeps in-frame sequences with V and J called. Part of the clones is missing from these tables; in studies checked, under half for an unresolved V gene and the rest for unknown reasons. V and J calls and clone size are given by that table; D and trimming were obtained from the DNA. This sample has under 300,000 clones in its table, and 85% of those were observed once. The ten largest clones add up to around 6.5% of the sample.

Each collaborating institution followed its own protocols to collect whole blood in K2EDTA tubes. For TCRbeta analysis, collaborator samples were shipped as frozen whole blood, as isolated PBMCs, or as DNA extracted from either sample type. A remark on this clone: Its antigen remains undetermined. No clone much larger than this one lies a single base away; base qualities are absent.

The CDR3 holds 14 amino acids from the cysteine to the phenylalanine. Only the CDR3 DNA is retained, 42 bases long and in frame from the first base. V is reduced by 6 bases and J by 0 bases, leaving a spacing of 9 bases between them. Per the germline V gene, MDHEN is the CDR1 and SYDVKM is the CDR2. Recombination joined TRBV28 with TRBJ1-5; possibly the D gene is TRBD1, per 5 matching bases. Material for sequencing was peripheral blood. The source of this sequence is a woman in her sixties or seventies with active or convalescent COVID-19. The DNA sequence is TGTGCCAGCAGACGACAGTATAGCAATCAGCCCCAGCATTTT. Its product reads: CASRRQYSNQPQHF.